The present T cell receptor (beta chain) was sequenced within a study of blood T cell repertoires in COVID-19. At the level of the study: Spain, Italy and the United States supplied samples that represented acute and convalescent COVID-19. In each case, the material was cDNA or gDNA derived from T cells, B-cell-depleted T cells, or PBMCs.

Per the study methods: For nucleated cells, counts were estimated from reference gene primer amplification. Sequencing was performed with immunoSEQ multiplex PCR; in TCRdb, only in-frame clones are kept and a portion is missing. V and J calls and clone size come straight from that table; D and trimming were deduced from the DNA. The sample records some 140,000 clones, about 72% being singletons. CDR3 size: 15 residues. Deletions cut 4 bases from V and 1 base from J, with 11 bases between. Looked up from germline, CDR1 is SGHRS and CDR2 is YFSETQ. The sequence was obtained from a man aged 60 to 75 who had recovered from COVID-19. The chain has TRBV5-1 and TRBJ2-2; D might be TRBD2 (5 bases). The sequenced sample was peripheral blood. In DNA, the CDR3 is TGCGCCAGCAGCGGCGGGCAGTTGAACACCGGGGAGCTGTTTTTT. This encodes CASSGGQLNTGELFF.